The T cell receptor (beta chain) under discussion was sequenced for a study of blood T cell repertoires in COVID-19. At the level of the study: Sites across the United States, Italy and Spain contributed samples from acute and convalescent COVID-19.

Per the original methods: Estimation of nucleated cell counts was performed using reference gene primer amplification. Method: immunoSEQ multiplex PCR; TCRdb's copy keeps in-frame clones and lacks some. V, J and clone size are those of that table, while D and trimming were read from the DNA. The repertoire holds approximately 240,000 clones, with 65% to 85% as singletons. The germline gives CDR1 LGHNT, CDR2 FRNRAP. This CDR3 is 18 amino acids long. Trimming cost V 1 base and J 4 bases; bases outside gene matches: 15. Input material: peripheral blood. The chain recombines TRBV12-5 with TRBJ1-1; 7 bases are shared with TRBD1. This TCR came from a woman in her 30s who had recovered from COVID-19. The CDR3 sequence: CASGLGVATGVSATEAFF. Written as DNA, the CDR3 is TGTGCTAGTGGTTTGGGAGTGGCAACAGGGGTCTCGGCCACTGAAGCTTTCTTT.